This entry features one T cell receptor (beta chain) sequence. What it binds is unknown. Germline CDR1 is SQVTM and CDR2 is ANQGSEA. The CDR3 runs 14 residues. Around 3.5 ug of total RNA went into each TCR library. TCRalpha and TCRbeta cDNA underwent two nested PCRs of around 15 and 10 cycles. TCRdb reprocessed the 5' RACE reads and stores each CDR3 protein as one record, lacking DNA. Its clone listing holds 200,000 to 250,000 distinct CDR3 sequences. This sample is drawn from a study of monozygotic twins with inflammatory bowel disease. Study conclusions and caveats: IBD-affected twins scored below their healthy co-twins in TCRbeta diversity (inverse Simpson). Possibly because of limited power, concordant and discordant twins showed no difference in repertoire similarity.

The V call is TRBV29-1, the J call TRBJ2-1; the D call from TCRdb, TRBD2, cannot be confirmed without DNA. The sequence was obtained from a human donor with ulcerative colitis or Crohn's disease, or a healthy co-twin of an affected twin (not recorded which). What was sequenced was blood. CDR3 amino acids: CSVAIGSGNNEQFF.